The 8 T cell receptor beta chains reported below all come from one sample, sequenced in a study of blood T cell repertoires in COVID-19. Profiling relied on immunoSEQ multiplex PCR, and the TCRdb table lists in-frame clones only, not all of them. The sample shows some 160,000 clones, roughly 74% of them seen only once. Sample: peripheral blood. These receptors all stem from a woman aged 80 or over with acute or convalescent COVID-19.

This clone was observed a few times. The rearrangement joins TRBV11-2 to TRBJ1-3, with TRBD1 identical over 8 bases. The CDR3 spans 16 residues. Germline CDR1 reads SGHAT; CDR2 reads FQNNGV. V lost 3 bases to trimming and J lost 4 bases; unmatched junction nucleotides: 8. The CDR3 bases are TGTGCCAGCAGCTTGACGACAGGGGTGGGAGGAAACACCATATATTTT. It translates to CASSLTTGVGGNTIYF.

This chain connects TRBV30 to TRBJ2-1; TRBD2 aligns across 9 bases. CDR3 length: 16 amino acids. V lost 3 bases, J lost 9 bases, and 15 bases stayed unmatched. The V gene's germline CDR1 is GTSNPN and CDR2 SVGIG (reference sequence). The CDR3 reads CAWRNHSGRTGGEQFF. CDR3 DNA: TGTGCCTGGAGAAACCATAGCGGGAGAACCGGGGGTGAGCAGTTCTTC.

The chain employs TRBV28 and TRBJ1-5; D is possibly TRBD1 (5 bases). V dropped 8 bases and J dropped 3 bases, with 14 bases sitting between them. The germline V gene has CDR1 MDHEN and CDR2 SYDVKM. The CDR3 length is 14 residues. The CDR3: CASLAGRNNQPQHF. The CDR3 nucleotides read TGTGCCAGCCTAGCGGGACGGAACAATCAGCCCCAGCATTTT.

This chain links TRBV30 with TRBJ1-5; D remains ambiguous. The CDR3 has 13 residues. CDR1 is GTSNPN and CDR2 is SVGIG in the germline V gene (reference sequence). V lost 5 bases to trimming and J lost 10 bases, with 18 bases between them. DNA of the CDR3: TGTGCCTGGGCAGGTGTAGCGGAATCCCCCCAGCATTTT. This encodes CAWAGVAESPQHF.

This clone has just a few counts. The chain recombines TRBV28 with TRBJ2-1, with 14 bases lining up with TRBD2. The germline V gene encodes CDR1 MDHEN and CDR2 SYDVKM. This CDR3 has 16 residues. Losses at the gene ends were 5 bases for V and 12 bases for J; bases not matched to a gene: 12. The CDR3 region is CASSTTGLAGGRGQFF. CDR3 sequence (DNA): TGTGCCAGCAGTACAACTGGACTAGCGGGAGGACGGGGGCAGTTCTTC. Full variable domain (outside the CDR3, taken from reference TRBV28 and TRBJ2-1): DVKVTQSSRYLVKRTGEKVFLECVQDMDHENMFWYRQDPGLGLRLIYFSYDVKMKEKGDIPEGYSVSREKKERFSLILESASTNQTSMYLCASSTTGLAGGRGQFFGPGTRLTVL.

The CDR3 here is CAWMDSSYNSPLHF. Here the CDR3 DNA reads TGTGCCTGGATGGACAGCTCCTATAATTCACCCCTCCACTTT. The rearrangement joins TRBV30 to TRBJ1-6, with a possible D match to TRBD1 (6 bases). The germline V gene has CDR1 GTSNPN and CDR2 SVGIG (reference sequence). CDR3 length equals 14 residues. Trimming cost V 4 bases and J 0 bases, with 7 bases left between them.

The chain is built from TRBV5-6 and TRBJ1-3; 7 nucleotides align to TRBD1. Germline V lookup: CDR1 SGHDT, CDR2 YYEEEE. Losses at the gene ends were 2 bases for V and 1 base for J; bases not matched to a gene: 6. The CDR3 is 16 residues long. The CDR3 is CASSLGQVVSGNTIYF. As DNA, the CDR3 is TGTGCCAGCAGCTTAGGACAGGTGGTATCTGGAAACACCATATATTTT.

Concerning this clone: A much larger clone lies a single base off, so this may be a read error. CDR3 sequence: CASSFSGRSYEQYF. For the CDR3, the DNA is TGTGCCAGCAGCTTTAGCGGGAGATCCTACGAGCAGTACTTC. The chain employs TRBV11-3 and TRBJ2-7; 9 bases agree with TRBD2. CDR1 and CDR2 (germline): SGHNT, YENEEA. The V gene end was trimmed by 3 bases and the J gene end by 1 base; junction bases not matched to a gene: 1. The CDR3 spans 14 residues.